The following is a T cell receptor (beta chain) sequence with its context. Germline V lookup: CDR1 MGHRA, CDR2 YSYEKL. V gave up 1 base and J gave up 6 bases, with 14 bases separating them. The CDR3 loop spans 15 amino acids. CD45RO-negative CD8 cells positively selected for CCR7 made up the naive population, which excluded terminally differentiated effector memory CD45RA+ cells. The record originates from a study of shared clonotypes between healthy human individuals. This table comes from immunoSEQ multiplex PCR, and its TCRdb copy is limited to in-frame clones, with some not included. The sample has about 580,000 clones, roughly 98% seen once.

The sequence was collected from a man aged 30 to 39 in good health. The V call is TRBV4-1, the J call TRBJ2-3; D is unresolved. Sequenced: naive CD8+ T cells sorted from blood. This chain's CDR3 is CASSQVHAVGDTQYF. As DNA, the CDR3 is TGCGCCAGCAGCCAAGTCCATGCGGTTGGGGATACGCAGTATTTT.